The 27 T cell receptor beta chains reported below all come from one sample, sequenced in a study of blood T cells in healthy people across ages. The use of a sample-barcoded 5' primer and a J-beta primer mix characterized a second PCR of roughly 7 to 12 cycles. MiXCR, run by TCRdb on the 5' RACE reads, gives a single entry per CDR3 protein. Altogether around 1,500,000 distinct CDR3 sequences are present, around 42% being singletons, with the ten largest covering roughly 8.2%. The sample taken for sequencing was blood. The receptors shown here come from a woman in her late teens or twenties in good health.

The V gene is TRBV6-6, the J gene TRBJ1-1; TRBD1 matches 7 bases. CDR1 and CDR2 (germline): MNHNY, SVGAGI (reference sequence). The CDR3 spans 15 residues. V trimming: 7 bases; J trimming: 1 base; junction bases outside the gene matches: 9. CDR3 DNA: TGTGCCAGCACCACAATAAACAGGGGGAACACTGAAGCTTTCTTT. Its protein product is CASTTINRGNTEAFF.

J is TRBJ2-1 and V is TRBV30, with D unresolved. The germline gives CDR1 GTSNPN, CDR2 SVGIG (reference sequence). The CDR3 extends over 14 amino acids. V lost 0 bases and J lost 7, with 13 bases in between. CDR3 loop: CAWSVIDTLNEQFF. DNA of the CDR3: TGTGCCTGGAGTGTAATAGATACTTTAAATGAGCAGTTCTTC.

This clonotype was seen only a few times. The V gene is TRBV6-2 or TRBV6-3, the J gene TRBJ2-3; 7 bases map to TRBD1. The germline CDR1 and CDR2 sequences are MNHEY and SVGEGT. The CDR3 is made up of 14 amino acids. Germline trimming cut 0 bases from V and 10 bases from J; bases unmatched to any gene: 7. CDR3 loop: CASSYSNRGRSQYF. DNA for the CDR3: TGTGCCAGCAGTTACTCGAACAGGGGACGCTCGCAGTATTTT.

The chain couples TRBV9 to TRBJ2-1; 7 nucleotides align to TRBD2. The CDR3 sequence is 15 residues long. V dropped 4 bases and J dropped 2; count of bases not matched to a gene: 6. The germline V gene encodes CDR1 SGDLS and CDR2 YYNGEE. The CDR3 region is CASSSLANPYNEQFF. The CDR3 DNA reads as TGTGCCAGCAGCTCACTAGCGAACCCCTACAATGAGCAGTTCTTC.

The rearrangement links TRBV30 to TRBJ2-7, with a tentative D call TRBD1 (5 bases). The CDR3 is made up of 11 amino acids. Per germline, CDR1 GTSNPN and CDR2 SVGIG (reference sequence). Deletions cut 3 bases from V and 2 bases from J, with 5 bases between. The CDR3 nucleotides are TGTGCCTGGAGGGGGCCCTACGAGCAGTACTTC. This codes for CAWRGPYEQYF.

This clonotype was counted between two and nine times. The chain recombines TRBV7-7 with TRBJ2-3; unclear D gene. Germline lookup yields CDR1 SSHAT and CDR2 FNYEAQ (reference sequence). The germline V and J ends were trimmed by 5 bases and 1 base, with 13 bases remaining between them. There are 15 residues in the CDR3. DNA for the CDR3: TGTGCCAGCAGCCGGCTGGGTGGCGGCACAGATACGCAGTATTTT. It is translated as CASSRLGGGTDTQYF.

CDR3 DNA: TGTGCCATCAGTGAGACCAGATATGGCTACACCTTC. Translated: CAISETRYGYTF. The chain recombines TRBV10-3 with TRBJ1-2; D is unresolved. The CDR3 has 12 amino acids. The germline V gene encodes CDR1 ENHRY and CDR2 SYGVKD. V was clipped by 2 bases and J by 5 bases, with 6 bases between them.

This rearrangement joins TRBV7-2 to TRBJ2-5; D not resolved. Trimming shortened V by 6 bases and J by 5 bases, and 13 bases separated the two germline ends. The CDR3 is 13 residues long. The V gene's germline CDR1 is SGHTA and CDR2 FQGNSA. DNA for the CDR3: TGTGCCAGCAGTCCGAACACCGGGGAGACCCAGTACTTC. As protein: CASSPNTGETQYF.

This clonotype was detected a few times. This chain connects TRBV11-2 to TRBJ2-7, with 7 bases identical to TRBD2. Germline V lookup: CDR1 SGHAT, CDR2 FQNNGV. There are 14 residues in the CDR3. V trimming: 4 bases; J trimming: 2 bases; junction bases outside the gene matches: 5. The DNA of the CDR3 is TGTGCCAGCAGCTGGGGGAGCGGGGCCTACGAGCAGTACTTC. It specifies CASSWGSGAYEQYF.

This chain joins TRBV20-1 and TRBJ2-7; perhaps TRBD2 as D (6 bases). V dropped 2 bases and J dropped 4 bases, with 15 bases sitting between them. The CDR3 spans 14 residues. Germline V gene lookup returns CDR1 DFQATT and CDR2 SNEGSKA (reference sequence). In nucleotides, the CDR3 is TGCAGTGCTAGACGCGGCGGGGCTAGTTACGAGCAGTACTTC. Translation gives CSARRGGASYEQYF.

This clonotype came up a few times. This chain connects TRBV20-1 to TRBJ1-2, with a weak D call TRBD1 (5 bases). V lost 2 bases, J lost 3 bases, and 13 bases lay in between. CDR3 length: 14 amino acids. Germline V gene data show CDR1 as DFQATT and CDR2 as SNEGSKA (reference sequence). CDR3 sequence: CSARSGGSDYGYTF. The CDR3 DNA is TGCAGTGCTAGATCCGGGGGATCTGACTATGGCTACACCTTC.

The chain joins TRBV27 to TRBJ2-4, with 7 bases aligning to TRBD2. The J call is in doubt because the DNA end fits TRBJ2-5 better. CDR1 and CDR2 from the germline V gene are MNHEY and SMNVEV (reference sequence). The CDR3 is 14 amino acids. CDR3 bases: TGTGCCAGCAGTCCTCTAGCGGTAAAAGAGACCCAGTACTTC. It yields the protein CASSPLAVKETQYF.

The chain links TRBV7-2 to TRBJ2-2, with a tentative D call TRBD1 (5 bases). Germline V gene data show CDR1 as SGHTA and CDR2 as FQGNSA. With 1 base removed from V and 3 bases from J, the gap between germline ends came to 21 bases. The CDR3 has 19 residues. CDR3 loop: CASSLGQGLPPRDTGELFF. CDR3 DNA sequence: TGTGCCAGCAGCTTAGGGCAGGGCCTACCTCCTCGAGACACCGGGGAGCTGTTTTTT. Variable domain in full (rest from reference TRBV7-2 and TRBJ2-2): GAGVSQSPSNKVTEKGKDVELRCDPISGHTALYWYRQSLGQGLEFLIYFQGNSAPDKSGLPSDRFSAERTGGSVSTLTIQRTQQEDSAVYLCASSLGQGLPPRDTGELFFGEGSRLTVL.

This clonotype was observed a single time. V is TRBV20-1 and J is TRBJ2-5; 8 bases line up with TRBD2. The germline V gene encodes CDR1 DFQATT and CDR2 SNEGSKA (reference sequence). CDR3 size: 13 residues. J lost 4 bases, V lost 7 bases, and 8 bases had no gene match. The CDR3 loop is CSVRGGSGETQYF. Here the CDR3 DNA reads TGCAGTGTTCGGGGGGGCTCCGGAGAGACCCAGTACTTC.

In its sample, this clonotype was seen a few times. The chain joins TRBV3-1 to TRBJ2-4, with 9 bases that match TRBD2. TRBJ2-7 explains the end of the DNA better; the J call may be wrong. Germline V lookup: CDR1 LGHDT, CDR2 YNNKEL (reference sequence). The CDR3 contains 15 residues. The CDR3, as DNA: TGTGCCAGCAGCCCGGGAGGCGGGGGGGATTACGAGCAGTACTTC. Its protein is CASSPGGGGDYEQYF.

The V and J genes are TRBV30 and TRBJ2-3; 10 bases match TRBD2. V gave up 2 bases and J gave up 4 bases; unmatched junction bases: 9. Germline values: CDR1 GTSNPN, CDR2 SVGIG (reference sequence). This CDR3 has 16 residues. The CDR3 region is CAWSRPSGSFADTQYF. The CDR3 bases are TGTGCCTGGAGTAGGCCTAGCGGGAGTTTCGCAGATACGCAGTATTTT. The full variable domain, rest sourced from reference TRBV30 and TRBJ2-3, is SQTIHQWPATLVQPVGSPLSLECTVEGTSNPNLYWYRQAAGRGLQLLFYSVGIGQISSEVPQNLSASRPQDRQFILSSKKLLLSDSGFYLCAWSRPSGSFADTQYFGPGTRLTVL.

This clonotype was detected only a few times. For the CDR3, the DNA is TGTGCCATCAGCCAAGTAGCGGGGGCTAGCACAGATACGCAGTATTTT. Amino acids: CAISQVAGASTDTQYF. The rearrangement uses TRBV10-3 and TRBJ2-3; TRBD2 matches at 9 bases. Trimming removed 6 bases from V and 0 bases from J; junction bases left unmatched: 7. The length of the CDR3 is 16 residues. Germline loops: CDR1 ENHRY, CDR2 SYGVKD.

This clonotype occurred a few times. The DNA of the CDR3 is TGTGCCAGCAGCTTAGTCGGAGCCTATGGGACTTATAGCAATCAGCCCCAGCATTTT. Its translation is CASSLVGAYGTYSNQPQHF. The chain carries TRBV7-4 and TRBJ1-5, with TRBD1 as a possible D gene (5 bases). V shed 1 base and J shed 0 bases, with 19 bases lying between them. The CDR3 has 19 amino acids. The germline V gene has CDR1 SGHVT and CDR2 SQSDAQ.

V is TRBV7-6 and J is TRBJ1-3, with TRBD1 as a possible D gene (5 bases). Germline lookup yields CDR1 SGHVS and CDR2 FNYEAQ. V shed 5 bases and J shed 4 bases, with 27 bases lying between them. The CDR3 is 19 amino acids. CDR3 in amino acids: CASSPSPGISLLDGNTIYF. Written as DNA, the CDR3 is TGTGCCAGCAGCCCCAGCCCAGGGATTTCTCTCCTTGACGGAAACACCATATATTTT.

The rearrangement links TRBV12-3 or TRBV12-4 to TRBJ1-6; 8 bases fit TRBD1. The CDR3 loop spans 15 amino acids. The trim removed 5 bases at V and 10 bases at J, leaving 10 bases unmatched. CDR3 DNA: TGTGCCAGCAGTCCCCAGGGGGCCGGAGGGTCACCCCTCCACTTT. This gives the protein CASSPQGAGGSPLHF.

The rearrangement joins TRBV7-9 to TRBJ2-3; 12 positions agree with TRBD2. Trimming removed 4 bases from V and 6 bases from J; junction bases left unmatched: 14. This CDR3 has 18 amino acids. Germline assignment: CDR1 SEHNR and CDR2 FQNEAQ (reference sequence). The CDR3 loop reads CASSSTSGSLEGRDTQYF. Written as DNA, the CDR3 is TGTGCCAGCAGCTCGACTAGCGGGAGTCTGGAAGGCCGCGATACGCAGTATTTT.

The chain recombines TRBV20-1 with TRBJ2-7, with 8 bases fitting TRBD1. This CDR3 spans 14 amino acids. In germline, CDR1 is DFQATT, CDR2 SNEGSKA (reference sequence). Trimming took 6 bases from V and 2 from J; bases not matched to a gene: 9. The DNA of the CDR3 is TGCAGTGCCCATAGGCAGGGGGCAGCCTACGAGCAGTACTTC. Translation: CSAHRQGAAYEQYF.

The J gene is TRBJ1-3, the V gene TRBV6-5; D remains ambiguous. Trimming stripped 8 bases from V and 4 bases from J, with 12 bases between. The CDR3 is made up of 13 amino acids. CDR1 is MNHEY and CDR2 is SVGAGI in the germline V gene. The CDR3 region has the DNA TGTGCCAGCGGAAAAACGGGGGGAAACACCATATATTTT. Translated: CASGKTGGNTIYF.

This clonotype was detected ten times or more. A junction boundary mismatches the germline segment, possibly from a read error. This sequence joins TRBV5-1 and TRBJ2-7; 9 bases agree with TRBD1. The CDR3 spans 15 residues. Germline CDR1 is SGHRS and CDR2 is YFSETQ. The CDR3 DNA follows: TGTGCCAGCAGTTTAGGGGGACAGGGTTCCTACGAGCAGTACTTC. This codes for CASSLGGQGSYEQYF.

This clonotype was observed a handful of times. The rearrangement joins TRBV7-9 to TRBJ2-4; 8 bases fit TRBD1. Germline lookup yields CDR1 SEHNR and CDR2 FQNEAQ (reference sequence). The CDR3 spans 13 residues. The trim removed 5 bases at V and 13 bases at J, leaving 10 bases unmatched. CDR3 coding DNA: TGTGCCAGCAGCCAACAGGGGGAGATGGAGCAGTACTTC. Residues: CASSQQGEMEQYF.

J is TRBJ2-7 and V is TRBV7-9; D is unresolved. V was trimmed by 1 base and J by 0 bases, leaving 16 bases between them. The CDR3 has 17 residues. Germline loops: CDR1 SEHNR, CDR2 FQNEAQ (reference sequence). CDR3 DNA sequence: TGTGCCAGCAGCTTAGGCTTCCAGAGTTTTTACTCCTACGAGCAGTACTTC. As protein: CASSLGFQSFYSYEQYF. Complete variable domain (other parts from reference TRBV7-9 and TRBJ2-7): DTGVSQNPRHKITKRGQNVTFRCDPISEHNRLYWYRQTLGQGPEFLTYFQNEAQLEKSRLLSDRFSAERPKGSFSTLEIQRTEQGDSAMYLCASSLGFQSFYSYEQYFGPGTRLTVT.

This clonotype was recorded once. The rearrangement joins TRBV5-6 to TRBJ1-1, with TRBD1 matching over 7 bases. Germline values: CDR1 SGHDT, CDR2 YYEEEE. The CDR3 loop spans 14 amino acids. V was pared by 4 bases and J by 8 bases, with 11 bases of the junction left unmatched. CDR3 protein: CASSGWTGSPEAFF. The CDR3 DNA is TGTGCCAGCAGCGGATGGACAGGATCGCCCGAAGCTTTCTTT.